This T cell receptor beta chain was identified during a study of blood T cell repertoires in COVID-19. Overall study context: From the United States, Italy and Spain came samples of acute and convalescent COVID-19. From T cells, B-cell-depleted T cells, or PBMCs came the material, which was cDNA or gDNA.

Looked up from germline, CDR1 is MNHNS and CDR2 is SASEGT. Between the trimmed V and J ends, which lost 3 bases and 7 bases, there was a span of 15 bases. The CDR3 is 14 amino acids. Per the authors' pipeline: Counts of nucleated cells, estimated from reference gene primer amplification, were obtained. Assay: immunoSEQ multiplex PCR; the TCRdb copy retains only in-frame clones and omits some. The DNA was the basis for D and trimming; V, J and clone size are from that table. The repertoire has over 250,000 clones, around 90% of them found once; the top ten carry about 4.1%. The source of this sequence is a man aged 60 to 69 who had recovered from COVID-19. The sequenced sample was peripheral blood. The chain combines TRBV6-1 with TRBJ2-5, with D possibly TRBD2 on 6 matching bases. The CDR3 DNA sequence: TGTGCCAGCAGTGACCAGGAGGGTGGCTGGACCCAGTACTTC. Translation: CASSDQEGGWTQYF.